This TCR beta chain was sequenced for a study of T-cell memory formation after mild COVID-19. Regarding this clonotype: The target antigen is unknown.

In germline, CDR1 is SGHRS, CDR2 YFSETQ. The CDR3 consists of 13 residues. Trimming shortened V by 3 bases and J by 6 bases, and 12 bases separated the two germline ends. General observations from the study: Of the contracting clones, CD4+ ones lay mainly in CM and EM, and CD8+ ones in EMRA. Second-wave clones that peaked on day 37 lacked confirmed SARS-CoV-2 specificity. Pre-infection memory already had some responding clones, implying cross-reactive memory joined.

TCRdb re-analysed the 5' RACE reads in MiXCR, keeping a single row per CDR3 protein. The top ten hold 7.5% to 9.5% of the sample, which has hundreds of thousands of distinct CDR3 sequences, around 18% seen once. Specimen: PBMCs or a T cell subset sorted from them (not recorded which). The sequence was collected from an adult woman who had mild COVID-19 (a few samples of this study predate the infection). Cell type and time point are not known. The chain has TRBV5-1 and TRBJ1-1; TRBD1 is a possible D gene (5 bases). The CDR3 spells CASSSGGGPEAFF. The DNA of the CDR3 is TGCGCCAGCAGCTCGGGGGGGGGACCTGAAGCTTTCTTT.